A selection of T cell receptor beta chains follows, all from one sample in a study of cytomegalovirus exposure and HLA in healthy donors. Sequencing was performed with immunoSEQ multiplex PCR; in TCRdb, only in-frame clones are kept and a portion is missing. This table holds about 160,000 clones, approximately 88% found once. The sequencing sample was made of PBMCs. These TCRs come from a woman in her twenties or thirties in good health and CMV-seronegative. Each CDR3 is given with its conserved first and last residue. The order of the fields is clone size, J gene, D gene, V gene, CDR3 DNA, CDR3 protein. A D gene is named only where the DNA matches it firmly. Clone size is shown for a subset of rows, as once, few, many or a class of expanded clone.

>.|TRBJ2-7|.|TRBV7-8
TGTGCCAGCAGCTTGGGACACCAGAACTACGAGCAGTACTTC
CASSLGHQNYEQYF
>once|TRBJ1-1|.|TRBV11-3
TGTGCCAGCAGCTTTACTTCGGGCACTGAAGCTTTCTTT
CASSFTSGTEAFF
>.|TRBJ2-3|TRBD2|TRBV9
TGTGCCAGCAGCGCCCAGGGACAGCTACTAGCGGGGGGGCCCACAGATACGCAGTATTTT
CASSAQGQLLAGGPTDTQYF
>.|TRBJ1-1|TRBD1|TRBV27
TGTGCCAGCAGTCAAGACAGGGGTTACACTGAAGCTTTCTTT
CASSQDRGYTEAFF
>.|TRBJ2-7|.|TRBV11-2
TGTGCCAGCAGCTTAGTAGTAGGGGGGGCCAACTCCTACGAGCAGTACTTC
CASSLVVGGANSYEQYF
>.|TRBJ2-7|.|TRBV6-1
TGTGCCAGCAGCGGTAGTTTGTACGAGCAGTACTTC
CASSGSLYEQYF
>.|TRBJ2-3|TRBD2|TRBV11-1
TGTGCCAGCAGCTTCTCAGCGGGAGAGTACACAGATACGCAGTATTTT
CASSFSAGEYTDTQYF
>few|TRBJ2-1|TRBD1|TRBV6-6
TGTGCCAGCAGTTTATATCAGGGGGAGAATGAGCAGTTCTTC
CASSLYQGENEQFF
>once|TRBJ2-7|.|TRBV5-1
TGCGCCAGCAGCTTGGTAACGGCAGGGAGGACCTACGAGCAGTACTTC
CASSLVTAGRTYEQYF
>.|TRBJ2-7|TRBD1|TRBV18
TGTGCCAGCTCACCCCTAACAGGGGCCGGCTCCTACGAGCAGTACTTC
CASSPLTGAGSYEQYF
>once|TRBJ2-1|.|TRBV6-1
TGTGCCAGCACCCCGACTTATTACAATGAGCAGTTCTTC
CASTPTYYNEQFF
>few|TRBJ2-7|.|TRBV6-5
TGTGCCAGCAGTTACTCGCGGGCTGGGTACGAGCAGTACTTC
CASSYSRAGYEQYF
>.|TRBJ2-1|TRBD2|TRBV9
TGTGCCAGCAGCGCCACCGGGACTACCTACAATGAGCAGTTCTTC
CASSATGTTYNEQFF
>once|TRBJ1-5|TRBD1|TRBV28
TGTGCCAGCAGTGGAAACAGGGGAGGTCAGCCCCAGCATTTT
CASSGNRGGQPQHF
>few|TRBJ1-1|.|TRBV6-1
TGTGCCAGCAGTGAAGGTGGGGGCGGACTGAACACTGAAGCTTTCTTT
CASSEGGGGLNTEAFF
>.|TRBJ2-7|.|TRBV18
TGTGCCAGCTCACCAGGACAGACCTACGAGCAGTACTTC
CASSPGQTYEQYF
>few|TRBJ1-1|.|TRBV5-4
TGTGCCAGCTCCCCCCCAGGTTCCATGAACACTGAAGCTTTCTTT
CASSPPGSMNTEAFF
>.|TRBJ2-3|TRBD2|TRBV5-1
TGCGCCAGCTCTCCGGGACTAGCGGGGGGCACAGATACGCAGTATTTT
CASSPGLAGGTDTQYF
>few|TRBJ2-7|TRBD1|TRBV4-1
TGCGCCAGCAGCCAGTTCGGGACAGGGGGTCCCTACGAGCAGTACTTC
CASSQFGTGGPYEQYF
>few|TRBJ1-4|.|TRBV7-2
TGTGCCAGCAGCTACAGGGTTGGTAATGAAAAACTGTTTTTT
CASSYRVGNEKLFF
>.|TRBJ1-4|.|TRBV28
TGTGCCAGCAGTCCCGGAGGTAGAGGTGAAAAACTGTTTTTT
CASSPGGRGEKLFF
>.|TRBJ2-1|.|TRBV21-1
TGTGCCAGCAGCCGCTCGACCCCGACAATAGACAATGAGCAGTTCTTC
CASSRSTPTIDNEQFF
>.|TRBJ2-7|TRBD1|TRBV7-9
TGTGCCAGCAGCTTACGACAGGGGGAGATATACGAGCAGTACTTC
CASSLRQGEIYEQYF
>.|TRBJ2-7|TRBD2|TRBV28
TGTGCCAGCAGTTCTAGCGGGAGTACCTACGAGCAGTACTTC
CASSSSGSTYEQYF
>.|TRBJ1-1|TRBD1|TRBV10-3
TGTGCCACCCGGGACAGGCCTAGCACTGAAGCTTTCTTT
CATRDRPSTEAFF
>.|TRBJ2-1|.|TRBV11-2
TGTGCCAGCAGCACAGGGTCCTACAATGAGCAGTTCTTC
CASSTGSYNEQFF
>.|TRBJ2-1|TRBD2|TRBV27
TGTGCCAGCAGTTCATTAGCGGGAAAGTACAATGAGCAGTTCTTC
CASSSLAGKYNEQFF
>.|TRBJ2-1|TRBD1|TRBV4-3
TGCGCCAGCAGCCAAGATGGGGGGACAGGGTCTAATGAGCAGTTCTTC
CASSQDGGTGSNEQFF
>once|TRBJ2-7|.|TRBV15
TGTGCCACCAGCAGGGACAAAACCTACGAGCAGTACTTC
CATSRDKTYEQYF
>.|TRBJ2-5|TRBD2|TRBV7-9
TGTGCCAGCCTATTCTTAGGGTTAGCGGGAGGGCCAGAGACCCAGTACTTC
CASLFLGLAGGPETQYF
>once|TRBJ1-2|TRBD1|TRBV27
TGTGCCAGCAGTTTATCGATAGGGGGCGGTGGCTATGGCTACACCTTC
CASSLSIGGGGYGYTF
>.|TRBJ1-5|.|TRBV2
TGTGCCAGCAGTGGAGCGATCTATAGCAATCAGCCCCAGCATTTT
CASSGAIYSNQPQHF
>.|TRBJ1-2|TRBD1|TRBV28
TGTGCCAGCAGTTCAACAGGGGGGGCTAACTATGGCTACACCTTC
CASSSTGGANYGYTF
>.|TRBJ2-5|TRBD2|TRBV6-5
TGTGCCAGCAGGTCCGGGACTAGGGAGACCCAGTACTTC
CASRSGTRETQYF
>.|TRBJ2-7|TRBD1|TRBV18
TGTGCCAGCTCAATGACAGGGAAAACCTACGAGCAGTACTTC
CASSMTGKTYEQYF
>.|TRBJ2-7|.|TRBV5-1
TGCGCCAGCAGCTTAATGGTAGGGGGTCCCTACGAGCAGTACTTC
CASSLMVGGPYEQYF
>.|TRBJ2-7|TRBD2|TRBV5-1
TGCGCCAGCAGTTATTACGGGACTAGCGGGGGCGCCGCCGAGCAGTACTTC
CASSYYGTSGGAAEQYF
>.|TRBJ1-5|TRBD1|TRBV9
TGTGCCAGCAGCCCGACAGGGGGCAGTTATCAGCCCCAGCATTTT
CASSPTGGSYQPQHF
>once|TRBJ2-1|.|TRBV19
TGTGCCAGTAGTATAATTCCGAGCTCCTACAATGAGCAGTTCTTC
CASSIIPSSYNEQFF
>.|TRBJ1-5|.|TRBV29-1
TGCAGCGTTGGTAGCGGGGGGTGGGATAGCAATCAGCCCCAGCATTTT
CSVGSGGWDSNQPQHF
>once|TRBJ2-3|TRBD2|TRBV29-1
TGCAGCGTTCATTCTCCGGGACTAGCGGGAGCTGATACGCAGTATTTT
CSVHSPGLAGADTQYF
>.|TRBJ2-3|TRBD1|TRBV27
TGTGCCAGCAGTTCAGGACAGGGGGGAAGCACAGATACGCAGTATTTT
CASSSGQGGSTDTQYF
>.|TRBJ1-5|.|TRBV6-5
TGTGCCAGCAGTGAAGGTGGGGAGAGGCAGCCCCAGCATTTT
CASSEGGERQPQHF
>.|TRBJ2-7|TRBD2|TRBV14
TGTGCCAGCAGCCGAGCGAGCGGGAGCTCCTACGAGCAGTACTTC
CASSRASGSSYEQYF
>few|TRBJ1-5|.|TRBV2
TGTGCCAGCAGTGCGGGAGGGTCTGTCTGGTCCTTT
CASSAGGSVWSF
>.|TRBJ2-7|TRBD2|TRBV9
TGTGCCAGCAGCGCCACCTGGGGCGGGAGTTACGAGCAGTACTTC
CASSATWGGSYEQYF
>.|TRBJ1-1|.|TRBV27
TGTGCCAGCAGTTTAAGGGTGGGGGAGGGTTTGAACACTGAAGCTTTCTTT
CASSLRVGEGLNTEAFF
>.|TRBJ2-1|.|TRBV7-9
TGTGCCACTGATAATCGGGACACCAATGAGCAGTTCTTC
CATDNRDTNEQFF
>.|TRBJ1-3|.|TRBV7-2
TGTGCCAGCAGCCTCAGGGGAACTGGAAACACCATATATTTT
CASSLRGTGNTIYF
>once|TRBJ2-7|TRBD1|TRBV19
TGTGCCAGTAGCAGAGACAGGGGAATCGGGTACGAGCAGTACTTC
CASSRDRGIGYEQYF
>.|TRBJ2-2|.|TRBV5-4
TGTGCCAGCAGCTTGAATAGCGGACCTTGGGAGCTGTTTTTT
CASSLNSGPWELFF
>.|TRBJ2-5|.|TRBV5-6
TGTGCCAGCAGCTCTTATCAGGGTAGGAAGGGAGAGACCCAGTACTTC
CASSSYQGRKGETQYF